The 17 T cell receptor beta chains presented below share a single source sample, sequenced in a study of PD-L1 blockade in urothelial cancer. Data came from immunoSEQ multiplex PCR; TCRdb stores just in-frame clones and leaves some out. The sample consists of 55,000 to 70,000 clones, almost 85% of them appearing once. The input for sequencing was PBMCs, taken around atezolizumab (anti-PD-L1) treatment. The receptors derive from a man between 65 and 85 years old with urothelial cancer.

The rearrangement uses TRBV5-4 and TRBJ2-1; 11 bases align to TRBD2. V lost 2 bases to trimming and J lost 7 bases; unmatched junction nucleotides: 11. This CDR3 has 17 amino acids. Germline V gives CDR1 SGHNT, CDR2 YYREEE (reference sequence). The CDR3 DNA follows: TGTGCCAGCAGCTTCAAAAGACTAGCGGGATTTGATAATGAGCAGTTCTTC. Translation: CASSFKRLAGFDNEQFF.

The gene calls are TRBV28 and TRBJ2-7; 11 positions match TRBD1. This CDR3 has 15 residues. The junction had 6 bases not matched to a gene; V was cut back by 6 bases and J by 2 bases. From germline, CDR1 is MDHEN and CDR2 SYDVKM. Here the CDR3 DNA reads TGTGCCAGCAGACCTAGGACAGGGGGCACCTACGAGCAGTACTTC. It specifies CASRPRTGGTYEQYF.

This chain uses TRBV5-5 with TRBJ2-2; a weak D match, TRBD1 (5 bases). There are 15 residues in the CDR3. Trimming took off 4 bases at V and 0 bases at J, with 10 bases between the two ends. Germline assignment: CDR1 SGHKS and CDR2 YYEKEE (reference sequence). CDR3 DNA: TGTGCCAGCAGCCTCAAGGGGACGAACACCGGGGAGCTGTTTTTT. This gives the protein CASSLKGTNTGELFF.

V gene TRBV11-2 combines with J gene TRBJ1-2; D is possibly TRBD1 (6 bases). The CDR3 has 14 amino acids. CDR1 is SGHAT, CDR2 FQNNGV, per germline. Trimming pared 5 bases from V and 2 bases from J, leaving 12 bases between. CDR3 nucleotides: TGTGCCAGCAGCCCTAACAGGGCGAACTATGGCTACACCTTC. Protein sequence: CASSPNRANYGYTF.

The CDR3 loop is CASSSQGREQYF. CDR3 DNA: TGTGCCAGCAGTTCTCAGGGGCGGGAGCAGTACTTC. The genes are TRBV6-5 and TRBJ2-7, with a weak D call TRBD1 (6 bases). The CDR3 length is 12 residues. The ends were cut back, 4 bases at V and 7 bases at J, with 11 bases in the middle. Germline V gene sequence: CDR1 MNHEY, CDR2 SVGAGI.

This clone was counted between two and nine times. V is TRBV6-1 and J is TRBJ2-7, with 7 bases aligning to TRBD1. In germline, CDR1 is MNHNS, CDR2 SASEGT. The V gene end was trimmed by 4 bases and the J gene end by 4 bases; junction bases not matched to a gene: 4. The CDR3 has 13 residues. The CDR3 is CASSAQDRYEQYF. The CDR3 nucleotides read TGTGCCAGCAGTGCGCAGGACAGGTACGAGCAGTACTTC.

V and J are TRBV30 and TRBJ2-5; D call uncertain. This CDR3 has 13 residues. Trimming stripped 4 bases from V and 4 bases from J, with 13 bases between. Germline CDR1 reads GTSNPN; CDR2 reads SVGIG (reference sequence). In nucleotides, the CDR3 is TGTGCCTGGAACCCGTTGGTCGGAGAGACCCAGTACTTC. It translates to CAWNPLVGETQYF.

The chain combines TRBV19 with TRBJ2-7; 10 nucleotides align to TRBD1. Germline CDR1 LNHDA, CDR2 SQIVND (reference sequence). Trimming cost V 0 bases and J 6 bases; bases outside gene matches: 8. This CDR3 has 16 residues. CDR3 region: CASSIDGQGGLGEQYF. The CDR3, as DNA: TGTGCCAGTAGTATAGACGGACAGGGGGGATTGGGCGAGCAGTACTTC.

The chain employs TRBV5-8 and TRBJ2-6, with D tentatively TRBD2 (5 bases). The V end was cut by 4 bases, the J end by 0 bases, with 17 bases between. Germline V CDR1 and CDR2: SGHTS, YDEGEE. CDR3 length: 18 amino acids. The DNA for the CDR3 is TGTGCCAGCAGCCCCTCTTACGGAGGACTCTCTGGGGCCAACGTCCTGACTTTC. Protein product: CASSPSYGGLSGANVLTF. Based on the CDR3 plus reference TRBV5-8 and TRBJ2-6, the full variable domain is EAGVTQSPTHLIKTRGQQATLRCSPISGHTSVYWYQQALGLGLQFLLWYDEGEERNRGNFPPRFSGRQFPNYSSELNVNALELEDSALYLCASSPSYGGLSGANVLTFGAGSRLTVL.

This clone appeared a few times. This rearrangement joins TRBV30 to TRBJ1-1, with D hard to call. V was pared by 2 bases and J by 11 bases, with 12 bases between. Germline V gene lookup returns CDR1 GTSNPN and CDR2 SVGIG (reference sequence). The CDR3 consists of 11 residues. The CDR3 bases are TGTGCCTGGAGTAGAGGTTTGGGTGCTTTCTTT. This encodes CAWSRGLGAFF.

This chain uses TRBV9 with TRBJ1-2; D possibly corresponds to TRBD1 (6 bases). This CDR3 has 13 amino acids. V was pared by 6 bases and J by 8 bases, with 17 bases between. Germline CDR1 and CDR2: SGDLS and YYNGEE. CDR3 sequence (DNA): TGTGCCAGCACCCCCGGGACAATGGGCGGCTACACCTTC. Protein product: CASTPGTMGGYTF.

The gene calls are TRBV4-1 and TRBJ2-7; 9 positions agree with TRBD2. J lost 2 bases, V lost 0 bases, and 8 bases had no gene match. The germline V gene has CDR1 MGHRA and CDR2 YSYEKL. This CDR3 is built from 17 residues. CDR3 sequence (DNA): TGCGCCAGCAGCCAAGATACGGCGGGAGGGGTGACCTACGAGCAGTACTTC. Protein sequence: CASSQDTAGGVTYEQYF.

The V call is TRBV6-6, the J call TRBJ2-1; the D is unclear. CDR3 length: 13 residues. The ends were cut back, 2 bases at V and 9 bases at J, with 11 bases in the middle. Germline CDR1 and CDR2: MNHNY and SVGAGI (reference sequence). CDR3 sequence (DNA): TGTGCCAGCAGTTACCCGCCGAGGCCTGAGCAGTTCTTC. This translates into CASSYPPRPEQFF.

In this sample, this clone turned up a few times. In DNA form, the CDR3 reads TGTGCCAGCAGCTTAGATATAGTAGTAGAGACCCAGTACTTC. Amino acid sequence: CASSLDIVVETQYF. The V call is TRBV11-2, the J call TRBJ2-5; no firm D call. This CDR3 contains 14 residues. The ends were cut back, 0 bases at V and 4 bases at J, with 9 bases in the middle. Germline V lookup: CDR1 SGHAT, CDR2 FQNNGV.

The V gene is TRBV2, the J gene TRBJ2-3, with 13 nucleotides matching TRBD2. The germline CDR1 and CDR2 sequences are SNHLY and FYNNEI. Trimming at V came to 4 bases and at J to 7 bases, leaving 5 bases not matched to a gene. The CDR3 extends over 15 amino acids. CDR3 in amino acids: CASSGTSGSGYTQYF. In DNA, the CDR3 is TGTGCCAGCAGTGGGACTAGCGGGAGCGGGTATACGCAGTATTTT.

This sequence joins TRBV19 and TRBJ2-1; D perhaps matches TRBD1 (5 bases). V lost 1 base and J 8 bases, leaving 9 bases between the germline ends. The V gene's germline CDR1 is LNHDA and CDR2 SQIVND (reference sequence). The length of the CDR3 is 13 residues. CDR3 nucleotides: TGTGCCAGTAGTATAGGCAGGGTTGATGAGCAGTTCTTC. This encodes CASSIGRVDEQFF.

The gene calls are TRBV5-1 and TRBJ2-5; 7 nucleotides align to TRBD1. The germline CDR1 and CDR2 sequences are SGHRS and YFSETQ. The CDR3 length is 16 residues. V shed 4 bases and J 5 bases; nucleotides not matched to a gene: 14. The chain's CDR3 is CASSTPPGQRTETQYF. In DNA, the CDR3 is TGCGCCAGCAGCACCCCCCCGGGACAGCGAACGGAGACCCAGTACTTC.